The 30 T cell receptor beta chains given below trace back to one sample, sequenced in a study of T cell repertoires in cytomegalovirus infection. These receptors have no known antigen. TCRdb reanalysed the reads using MiXCR and keeps one entry per CDR3 protein. In the table there are 100,000 to 150,000 distinct CDR3 sequences, 24% of which are singletons. The sequenced sample consisted of PBMCs, sequenced either directly or after in vitro stimulation (not recorded which). These receptors all come from a human donor in good health (CMV status not recorded). Some clones in this sample may be carry-over from other donors' samples.

The chain carries TRBV2 and TRBJ2-6, with TRBD1 as a possible D gene (5 bases). V was pared by 6 bases and J by 2 bases, with 5 bases between. This CDR3 contains 13 residues. CDR1 and CDR2 (germline): SNHLY, FYNNEI. The CDR3 sequence is CASRTAGANVLTF. As DNA, the CDR3 is TGTGCCAGCAGGACAGCTGGGGCCAACGTCCTGACTTTC.

The chain joins TRBV6-2 or TRBV6-3 to TRBJ1-2; a weak D match, TRBD1 (5 bases). This CDR3 has 16 residues. V was clipped by 6 bases and J by 7 bases, with 24 bases between them. Per the germline V gene, CDR1 is MNHEY and CDR2 is SVGEGT. The CDR3 sequence is CASSTSGRADAFGYTF. CDR3 nucleotide sequence: TGTGCCAGCAGCACCTCGGGCAGGGCCGATGCCTTTGGCTACACCTTC.

This clonotype was detected a few times. The chain couples TRBV7-8 to TRBJ1-3; TRBD1 agrees at 7 bases. V lost 0 bases to trimming and J lost 6 bases; unmatched junction nucleotides: 2. Germline V gives CDR1 SGHVS, CDR2 FQNEAQ. The CDR3 covers 14 residues. As DNA, the CDR3 is TGTGCCAGCAGCTTAGCGACAGGGATAAACACCATATATTTT. This codes for CASSLATGINTIYF. The full variable domain, its missing parts supplied by reference TRBV7-8 and TRBJ1-3, is GAGVSQSPRYKVAKRGQDVALRCDPISGHVSLFWYQQALGQGPEFLTYFQNEAQLDKSGLPSDRFFAERPEGSVSTLKIQRTQQEDSAVYLCASSLATGINTIYFGEGSWLTVV.

This clonotype was detected once. V gene TRBV5-6 combines with J gene TRBJ2-7; D not certain. There are 12 residues in the CDR3. CDR1 and CDR2 (germline): SGHDT, YYEEEE. Trimming left V 0 bases short and J 7 bases short, with 8 bases between. The CDR3 protein is CASSLVGAEQYF. In DNA, the CDR3 is TGTGCCAGCAGCTTGGTTGGAGCGGAGCAGTACTTC.

This clonotype occurred many times. The chain employs TRBV7-2 and TRBJ1-4; 7 bases agree with TRBD1. The trim removed 5 bases at V and 3 bases at J, leaving 6 bases unmatched. The CDR3 length is 15 residues. Germline lookup yields CDR1 SGHTA and CDR2 FQGNSA. The DNA for the CDR3 is TGTGCCAGCAGCCGAAACAGGGGCCCTAATGAAAAACTGTTTTTT. Translating it yields CASSRNRGPNEKLFF.

This clonotype was detected many times. The genes are TRBV7-2 and TRBJ2-7; TRBD1 agrees at 9 bases. With V trimmed by 2 bases and J by 2 bases, 7 bases remained unmatched. This CDR3 contains 16 residues. Germline V gene sequence: CDR1 SGHTA, CDR2 FQGNSA. The CDR3 loop reads CASSLREGQGPYEQYF. As DNA, the CDR3 is TGTGCCAGCAGCTTAAGAGAGGGACAGGGTCCCTACGAGCAGTACTTC.

V and J are TRBV28 and TRBJ1-1, with D possibly matching TRBD1 (5 bases). V lost 3 bases to trimming and J lost 6 bases, with 14 bases between them. The V gene's germline CDR1 is MDHEN and CDR2 SYDVKM. This CDR3 is built from 14 residues. The CDR3 loop reads CASSFQLGTAEAFF. The CDR3 bases are TGTGCCAGCAGTTTCCAATTAGGGACGGCTGAAGCTTTCTTT.

This clonotype came up a few times. The chain has TRBV6-1 and TRBJ1-2; no definite D call. Germline V gene lookup returns CDR1 MNHNS and CDR2 SASEGT. V was cut by 6 bases and J by 1 base, with 12 bases left in between. This CDR3 contains 14 residues. In DNA form, the CDR3 reads TGTGCCAGCAGGAAAAGAGGTTTTAACTATGGCTACACCTTC. Translated: CASRKRGFNYGYTF.

This clonotype was picked up many times. The rearrangement uses TRBV7-2 and TRBJ2-3, with 11 bases fitting TRBD1. CDR3 length: 17 amino acids. V lost 4 bases, J lost 3 bases, and 9 bases stayed unmatched. Per germline, CDR1 SGHTA and CDR2 FQGNSA. The DNA of the CDR3 is TGTGCCAGCAGCTGGCGATGGACAGGGGGCGTAACAGATACGCAGTATTTT. Its protein is CASSWRWTGGVTDTQYF. The full variable domain, in which reference TRBV7-2 and TRBJ2-3 provide the parts outside the CDR3, is GAGVSQSPSNKVTEKGKDVELRCDPISGHTALYWYRQSLGQGLEFLIYFQGNSAPDKSGLPSDRFSAERTGGSVSTLTIQRTQQEDSAVYLCASSWRWTGGVTDTQYFGPGTRLTVL.

V and J are TRBV18 and TRBJ1-1; D gene ambiguous. Germline CDR1 is KGHSH and CDR2 is LQKENI. CDR3 length: 13 amino acids. The V gene lost 4 bases and the J gene lost 3 bases, with 9 bases spanning the gap. As DNA, the CDR3 is TGTGCCAGCTCACTGAACGACTACACTGAAGCTTTCTTT. Translation gives CASSLNDYTEAFF.

This clonotype was detected only a few times. The chain couples TRBV6-8 to TRBJ2-1; 7 bases agree with TRBD2. This CDR3 region has 14 residues. The V gene end was trimmed by 5 bases and the J gene end by 8 bases; junction bases not matched to a gene: 9. Germline V gene lookup returns CDR1 MNHGY and CDR2 SAAAGT. DNA of the CDR3: TGTGCCAGCAGTCCCGGACTAGACGTAGATGAGCAGTTCTTC. Translated: CASSPGLDVDEQFF.

V and J are TRBV11-2 and TRBJ1-5, with TRBD1 as a possible D gene (6 bases). With 0 bases removed from V and 1 base from J, the gap between germline ends came to 19 bases. This CDR3 has 19 residues. Germline CDR1 is SGHAT and CDR2 is FQNNGV. The CDR3 region has the DNA TGTGCCAGCAGCTTAGAACGGGGGCGAGGGAGGGTGAGCAATCAGCCCCAGCATTTT. Protein sequence: CASSLERGRGRVSNQPQHF.

This chain joins TRBV28 and TRBJ1-2; D remains unclear. Germline V CDR1 and CDR2: MDHEN, SYDVKM. The CDR3 is made up of 12 amino acids. V lost 7 bases and J lost 2, with 8 bases in between. DNA of the CDR3: TGTGCCAGCACTGGGCCCAACTATGGCTACACCTTC. Protein product: CASTGPNYGYTF.

This clonotype showed up just a few times. The chain carries TRBV19 and TRBJ1-2; D is unresolved. Per germline, CDR1 LNHDA and CDR2 SQIVND (reference sequence). The CDR3 contains 13 residues. V was shortened by 6 bases and J by 3 bases, with 11 bases between the two germline ends. CDR3 in amino acids: CASSYTDYYGYTF. CDR3 coding DNA: TGTGCCAGTAGCTATACTGACTACTATGGCTACACCTTC.

The chain carries TRBV20-1 and TRBJ2-3; no clear D. The length of the CDR3 is 14 residues. Germline values: CDR1 DFQATT, CDR2 SNEGSKA (reference sequence). V lost 4 bases and J lost 2, with 13 bases in between. The CDR3 sequence is CSATEVPTTDTQYF. DNA of the CDR3: TGCAGTGCTACAGAAGTTCCCACCACAGATACGCAGTATTTT.

The CDR3, as DNA: TGTGCCAGCAGCTTCGGGACTAGCGGCTACGAGCAGTACTTC. Amino acid sequence: CASSFGTSGYEQYF. This chain joins TRBV7-2 and TRBJ2-7; 11 positions agree with TRBD2. CDR1 is SGHTA and CDR2 is FQGNSA in the germline V gene. Trimming at V came to 3 bases and at J to 3 bases, leaving 1 base not matched to a gene. CDR3 length equals 14 residues.

V is TRBV7-2 and J is TRBJ2-1; TRBD2 matches 11 bases. CDR1 is SGHTA, CDR2 FQGNSA, per germline. The ends lost 6 bases at V and 12 bases at J; junction bases unmatched: 13. This CDR3 is built from 15 residues. The CDR3 sequence: CASSYSGLAEPGQFF. The CDR3, as DNA: TGTGCCAGCAGTTATTCGGGACTAGCGGAACCTGGGCAGTTCTTC. The whole variable domain, remainder taken from reference TRBV7-2 and TRBJ2-1, is GAGVSQSPSNKVTEKGKDVELRCDPISGHTALYWYRQSLGQGLEFLIYFQGNSAPDKSGLPSDRFSAERTGGSVSTLTIQRTQQEDSAVYLCASSYSGLAEPGQFFGPGTRLTVL.

This clonotype was seen more than once but under ten times. CDR3 bases: TGTGCCAGCAGCTTTGGGGATTCTGGGGCCAACGTCCTGACTTTC. Protein product: CASSFGDSGANVLTF. The gene calls are TRBV7-9 and TRBJ2-6; no reliable D call. The V gene's germline CDR1 is SEHNR and CDR2 FQNEAQ (reference sequence). The CDR3 spans 15 residues. Trimming removed 3 bases from V and 1 base from J, with 7 bases in between. Variable domain in full (rest from reference TRBV7-9 and TRBJ2-6): DTGVSQNPRHKITKRGQNVTFRCDPISEHNRLYWYRQTLGQGPEFLTYFQNEAQLEKSRLLSDRFSAERPKGSFSTLEIQRTEQGDSAMYLCASSFGDSGANVLTFGAGSRLTVL.

This clonotype was counted only a few times. The chain is built from TRBV7-6 and TRBJ2-1, with unresolved D. This CDR3 region has 18 residues. Germline values: CDR1 SGHVS, CDR2 FNYEAQ. V gave up 8 bases and J gave up 0 bases, with 23 bases separating them. The CDR3: CASPPKILNLSSYNEQFF. For the CDR3, the DNA is TGTGCCAGCCCCCCCAAAATCCTGAACCTGAGCTCCTACAATGAGCAGTTCTTC.

The chain recombines TRBV15 with TRBJ2-1; TRBD2 agrees at 8 bases. CDR1 is LNHNV and CDR2 is YYDKDF in the germline V gene (reference sequence). This CDR3 region has 16 residues. V gave up 3 bases and J gave up 10 bases; unmatched junction bases: 14. CDR3 in amino acids: CATSSPGAGGSGEQFF. As DNA, the CDR3 is TGTGCCACCAGCAGCCCCGGCGCGGGAGGCTCCGGGGAGCAGTTCTTC.

This clonotype was detected ten times or more. The chain links TRBV7-2 to TRBJ1-4; 7 bases map to TRBD1. This CDR3 is built from 16 residues. The junction had 13 bases not matched to a gene; V was cut back by 4 bases and J by 8 bases. CDR1 SGHTA and CDR2 FQGNSA come from the germline V gene. The CDR3 region has the DNA TGTGCCAGCAGCTCAACATGGACAGGTTCGAGGGAAAAACTGTTTTTT. Residues: CASSSTWTGSREKLFF.

This clonotype was seen once. This chain joins TRBV28 and TRBJ2-1; 12 bases map to TRBD2. The CDR3 has 15 residues. The ends lost 5 bases at V and 12 bases at J; junction bases unmatched: 11. Germline V gene sequence: CDR1 MDHEN, CDR2 SYDVKM. The CDR3 region has the DNA TGTGCCAGCAGTCCTAGCGGGAGGGCCACCGCCCGGCAGTTCTTC. Translating it yields CASSPSGRATARQFF.

To note about this clonotype: A single base separates this from a much larger clone, so it may be a read error. J is TRBJ2-1 and V is TRBV7-2; 9 nucleotides line up with TRBD2. Germline V gives CDR1 SGHTA, CDR2 FQGNSA. This CDR3 is 15 amino acids long. The CDR3, as DNA: TGTGCCAGCAGCTTAACTAGCGGGTCCTTCAATGAGCAGTTCTTC. It specifies CASSLTSGSFNEQFF.

This clonotype has a handful of counts. The chain carries TRBV19 and TRBJ2-3; 7 bases are shared with TRBD2. The V segment lost 3 bases and the J segment 2 bases; nucleotides outside the gene matches: 5. Looked up from germline, CDR1 is LNHDA and CDR2 is SQIVND (reference sequence). CDR3 size: 15 residues. CDR3 DNA sequence: TGTGCCAGTAGTATCGCGCTAGCGGTCACAGATACGCAGTATTTT. Translating it yields CASSIALAVTDTQYF.

This chain's CDR3 is CASSYKRGGYNEQFF. The CDR3 DNA reads as TGTGCCAGCAGTTATAAGAGAGGCGGCTACAATGAGCAGTTCTTC. The V gene is TRBV6-2 or TRBV6-3, the J gene TRBJ2-1; no reliable D call. CDR1 is MNHEY, CDR2 SVGEGT, per germline. The CDR3 covers 15 residues. V lost 3 bases to trimming and J lost 3 bases, with 12 bases between them.

This clonotype has at least ten counts. The gene calls are TRBV15 and TRBJ2-5; TRBD2 matches 14 bases. V was pared by 6 bases and J by 5 bases, with 11 bases of the junction left unmatched. Germline CDR1 is LNHNV and CDR2 is YYDKDF (reference sequence). The CDR3 has 17 amino acids. CDR3 DNA sequence: TGTGCCACCAGTAGGGGACAGGGACTAGCGGGAGAGGAGACCCAGTACTTC. As protein: CATSRGQGLAGEETQYF.

The V call is TRBV20-1, the J call TRBJ1-2, with D possibly being TRBD1 (5 bases). The CDR3 spans 13 residues. The germline V gene encodes CDR1 DFQATT and CDR2 SNEGSKA (reference sequence). With 4 bases removed from V and 6 bases from J, the gap between germline ends came to 15 bases. CDR3 nucleotides: TGCAGTGCTACCCACCGGGGGGACGATGGCTACACCTTC. Amino acids: CSATHRGDDGYTF.

The chain recombines TRBV6-2 or TRBV6-3 with TRBJ1-5, with 7 bases lining up with TRBD1. CDR1 is MNHEY, CDR2 SVGEGT, per germline. V trimming: 8 bases; J trimming: 0 bases; junction bases outside the gene matches: 10. This CDR3 has 16 residues. The CDR3 here is CASAGGGQNSNQPQHF. Here the CDR3 DNA reads TGTGCCAGCGCAGGAGGGGGACAGAATAGCAATCAGCCCCAGCATTTT.

The V call is TRBV7-9, the J call TRBJ2-3, with 12 positions matching TRBD2. V dropped 5 bases and J dropped 2; count of bases not matched to a gene: 5. The CDR3 covers 16 residues. Germline lookup yields CDR1 SEHNR and CDR2 FQNEAQ (reference sequence). The CDR3 region is CASSTRTSGATDTQYF. CDR3 coding DNA: TGTGCCAGCAGCACCCGGACTAGCGGGGCCACAGATACGCAGTATTTT.

The chain carries TRBV7-2 and TRBJ2-7; TRBD1 might be the D (6 bases). The germline V gene encodes CDR1 SGHTA and CDR2 FQGNSA. V dropped 1 base and J dropped 5 bases, with 12 bases sitting between them. The CDR3 is 14 residues long. The CDR3 spells CASSLVQGSNEQYF. The CDR3 nucleotides read TGTGCCAGCAGCTTAGTACAGGGAAGCAACGAGCAGTACTTC.